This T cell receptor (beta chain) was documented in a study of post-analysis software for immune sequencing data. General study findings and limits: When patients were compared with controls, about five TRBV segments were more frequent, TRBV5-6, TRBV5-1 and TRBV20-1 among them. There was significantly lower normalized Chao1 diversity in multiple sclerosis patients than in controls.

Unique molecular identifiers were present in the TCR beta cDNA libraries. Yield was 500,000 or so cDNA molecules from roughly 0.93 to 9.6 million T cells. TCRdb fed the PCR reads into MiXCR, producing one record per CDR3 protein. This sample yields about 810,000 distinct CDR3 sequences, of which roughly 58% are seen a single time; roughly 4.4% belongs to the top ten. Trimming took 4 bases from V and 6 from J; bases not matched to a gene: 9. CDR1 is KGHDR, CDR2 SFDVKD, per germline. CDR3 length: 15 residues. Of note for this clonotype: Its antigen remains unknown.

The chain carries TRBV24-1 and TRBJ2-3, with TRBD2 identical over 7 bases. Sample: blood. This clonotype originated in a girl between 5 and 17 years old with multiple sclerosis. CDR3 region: CATSDPVGRTDTQYF. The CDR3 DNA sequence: TGTGCCACCAGTGACCCTGTCGGGAGGACGGATACGCAGTATTTT.